This T cell receptor beta chain was captured by sequencing in a study of shared clonotypes between healthy human individuals. Produced via immunoSEQ multiplex PCR; TCRdb's table is partial and in-frame only. The sample has around 990,000 clones; 77% are singletons. The CDR3 is made up of 15 amino acids. The germline V gene has CDR1 LGHNA and CDR2 YNFKEQ. J gave up 3 bases and V 4 bases, and 6 bases lay outside the gene matches. Every one of the donors was a Caucasian adult that lived in Nashville, Tennessee. A word on this clone: Its antigen remains unidentified.

Study findings and constraints: Non-shared clonotypes showed lower generation probabilities than clonotypes common to all four donors.

The rearrangement links TRBV4-2 to TRBJ2-3, with 8 nucleotides matching TRBD2. The clonotype was recovered from a man younger than 35 in good health. Some clones in this sample may be carry-over from other donors' samples. Material for sequencing was memory CD4+ T cells from PBMCs. Subset specified: CD45RA-negative fraction. DNA of the CDR3: TGTGCCAGCAGCCTCTCAGCGGGGGAGACAGATACGCAGTATTTT. Translating it yields CASSLSAGETDTQYF.